Included here is one T cell receptor beta chain sequence, with context. The data originate from a study of molecular identifiers for immune sequencing clone quantification. Previously described methods and listed TCR primers were employed for the bulk TCR libraries. TCRdb processed the PCR reads anew with MiXCR; each CDR3 protein has one entry. The sample has more than 550,000 distinct CDR3 sequences, about 25% seen once. V was trimmed by 4 bases and J by 13 bases, leaving 13 bases between them. Germline V gene lookup returns CDR1 LNHDA and CDR2 SQIVND (reference sequence). The CDR3 loop spans 12 amino acids.

Sequences were obtained from naive CD8+ T cells from blood, with Jurkat cell RNA spiked in. Subset reported: FACS-sorted CD8+CD4-CCR7+CD45RA+ naive T cells. The chain joins TRBV19 to TRBJ2-2; D is unresolved. This clonotype was sampled from a human donor in good health. Some libraries in this study had Jurkat cell RNA spiked in. CDR3 nucleotide sequence: TGTGCCAGTAGTAGTCTGGATGAGGCGCTGTTTTTT. It is translated as CASSSLDEALFF.